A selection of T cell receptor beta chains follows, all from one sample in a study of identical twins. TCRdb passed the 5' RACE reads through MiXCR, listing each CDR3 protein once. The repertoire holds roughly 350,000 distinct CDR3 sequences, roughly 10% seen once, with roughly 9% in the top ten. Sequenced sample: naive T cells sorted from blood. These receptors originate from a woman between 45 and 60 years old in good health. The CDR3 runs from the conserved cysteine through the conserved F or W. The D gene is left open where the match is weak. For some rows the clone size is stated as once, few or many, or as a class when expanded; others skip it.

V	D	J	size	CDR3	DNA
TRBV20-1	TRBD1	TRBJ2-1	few	CSASKQDRLFNEQFF	TGCAGTGCTAGTAAACAGGACAGGCTTTTCAATGAGCAGTTCTTC
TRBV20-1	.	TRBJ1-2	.	CSASIAVNGGYTF	TGCAGTGCTAGTATTGCGGTCAACGGGGGCTACACCTTC
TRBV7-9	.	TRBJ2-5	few	CAGEVGQETQYF	TGTGCCGGGGAAGTGGGGCAAGAGACCCAGTACTTC
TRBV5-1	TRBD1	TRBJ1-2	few	CASSYGTGEGYTF	TGCGCCAGCAGCTACGGGACAGGGGAGGGCTACACCTTC
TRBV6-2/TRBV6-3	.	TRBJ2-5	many	CASSRRLVGQYF	TGTGCCAGCAGCCGGAGACTAGTTGGCCAGTACTTC
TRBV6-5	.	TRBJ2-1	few	CATRGGGRYNEQFF	TGTGCCACCCGAGGTGGCGGGCGTTACAATGAGCAGTTCTTC
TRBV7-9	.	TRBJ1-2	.	CASSVLVEGYTF	TGTGCCAGCAGCGTTCTAGTTGAGGGCTACACCTTC
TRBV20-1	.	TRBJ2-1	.	CSAWGLADSPGHYNEQFF	TGCAGTGCGTGGGGGCTAGCGGACTCGCCAGGGCACTACAATGAGCAGTTCTTC
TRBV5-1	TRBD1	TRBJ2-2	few	CASSRDRLNTGELFF	TGCGCCAGCAGCCGGGACAGACTGAACACCGGGGAGCTGTTTTTT
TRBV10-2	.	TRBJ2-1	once	CASSESPNEQFF	TGCGCCAGCAGTGAGTCCCCGAATGAGCAGTTCTTC
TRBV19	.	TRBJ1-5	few	CASSIDREQPQHF	TGTGCCAGTAGTATAGATCGCGAGCAGCCCCAGCATTTT
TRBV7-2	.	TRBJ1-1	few	CASDYGGREAFF	TGTGCCAGCGACTATGGGGGTCGGGAGGCTTTCTTT
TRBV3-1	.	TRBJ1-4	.	CASSQGTAANEKLFF	TGTGCCAGCAGCCAAGGGACTGCAGCTAATGAAAAACTGTTTTTT
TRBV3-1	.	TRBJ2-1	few	CASSHFSTSRGNEQFF	TGTGCCAGCAGCCACTTTAGCACCTCCCGGGGCAATGAGCAGTTCTTC
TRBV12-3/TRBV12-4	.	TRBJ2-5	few	CASSLQGLVEETQYF	TGTGCCAGCAGTTTACAGGGGCTGGTAGAAGAGACCCAGTACTTC
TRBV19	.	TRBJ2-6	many	CASKIGSGANVLTF	TGTGCCAGTAAAATTGGCTCTGGGGCCAACGTCCTGACTTTC
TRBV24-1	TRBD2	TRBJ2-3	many	CATSDHSGRRTDTQYF	TGTGCCACCAGTGACCATAGCGGGAGGCGCACAGATACGCAGTATTTT
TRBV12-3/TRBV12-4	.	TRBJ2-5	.	CASGMPETQYF	TGTGCCAGCGGTATGCCGGAGACCCAGTACTTC
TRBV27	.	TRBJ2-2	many	CASSFRGGGELFF	TGTGCCAGCAGTTTCCGAGGGGGGGGGGAGCTGTTTTTT
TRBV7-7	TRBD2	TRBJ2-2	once	CASSYRTSGRNTGELFF	TGTGCCAGCAGCTACAGGACTAGCGGGAGGAACACCGGGGAGCTGTTTTTT
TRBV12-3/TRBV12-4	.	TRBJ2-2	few	CASRAGVNTGELFF	TGTGCCAGCAGGGCAGGGGTGAACACCGGGGAGCTGTTTTTT
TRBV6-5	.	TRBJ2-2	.	CASTSSYPGELFF	TGTGCCAGCACTTCGAGTTACCCCGGGGAGCTGTTTTTT
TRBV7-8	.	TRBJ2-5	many	CASSPRTGETQYF	TGTGCCAGCAGCCCGAGGACGGGGGAGACCCAGTACTTC
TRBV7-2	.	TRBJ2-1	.	CASSTDYSYNEQFF	TGTGCCAGCAGCACGGACTACTCCTACAATGAGCAGTTCTTC
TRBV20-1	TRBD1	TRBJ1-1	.	CSARSVRQGGGAEAFF	TGCAGTGCTAGATCGGTCCGACAGGGTGGAGGTGCTGAAGCTTTCTTT
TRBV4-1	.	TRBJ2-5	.	CASSQGGVLETQYF	TGCGCCAGCAGCCAGGGGGGAGTGTTGGAGACCCAGTACTTC
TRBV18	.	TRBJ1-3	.	CASSPGRDGNTIYF	TGTGCCAGCTCACCGGGCAGGGACGGAAACACCATATATTTT
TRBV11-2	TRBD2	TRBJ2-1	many	CASSLAGGAEQFF	TGTGCCAGCAGCCTCGCGGGGGGGGCAGAGCAGTTCTTC
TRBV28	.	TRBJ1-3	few	CASSFYVWSNSGNTIYF	TGTGCCAGCAGTTTTTATGTTTGGAGCAACTCTGGAAACACCATATATTTT
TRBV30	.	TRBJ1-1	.	CAWTRRVAFF	TGTGCCTGGACGCGGAGGGTCGCTTTCTTT
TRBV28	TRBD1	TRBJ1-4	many	CASSSRQGGDEKLFF	TGTGCCAGCAGTTCCCGACAGGGAGGGGATGAAAAACTGTTTTTT
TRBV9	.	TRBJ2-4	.	CASSTGEQGDIQYF	TGTGCCAGCAGCACAGGAGAGCAAGGTGACATTCAGTACTTC
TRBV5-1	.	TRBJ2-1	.	CASSLVRSPGYNEQFF	TGCGCCAGCAGCTTGGTAAGGTCACCGGGCTACAATGAGCAGTTCTTC
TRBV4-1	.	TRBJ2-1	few	CASSQDAPGSRGGSYNEQFF	TGCGCCAGCAGCCAAGATGCCCCAGGTTCTAGGGGGGGCTCCTACAATGAGCAGTTCTTC
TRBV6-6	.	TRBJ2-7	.	CATFIGTPLYEQYF	TGTGCCACCTTTATCGGGACACCACTCTACGAGCAGTACTTC
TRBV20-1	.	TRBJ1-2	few	CSAGWDYGYTF	TGCAGTGCGGGTTGGGACTATGGCTACACCTTC
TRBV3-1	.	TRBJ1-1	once	CTSSLIGGLNTEAFF	TGTACCAGCAGCCTCATAGGGGGACTGAACACTGAAGCTTTCTTT
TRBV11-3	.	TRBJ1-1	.	CASSSVQESTEAFF	TGTGCCAGCAGCTCAGTACAGGAGAGCACTGAAGCTTTCTTT
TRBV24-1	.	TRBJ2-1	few	CATTDLQRNEQFF	TGTGCCACCACTGATTTGCAAAGGAATGAGCAGTTCTTC
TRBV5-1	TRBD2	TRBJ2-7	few	CASSAPGTSGSYYEQYF	TGCGCCAGCAGCGCCCCCGGGACTAGCGGGAGCTACTACGAGCAGTACTTC
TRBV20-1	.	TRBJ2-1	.	CSARGSRRDEQFF	TGCAGTGCTAGGGGTTCGCGTCGGGATGAGCAGTTCTTC
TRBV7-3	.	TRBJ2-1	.	CATGIGNEQFF	TGTGCCACCGGAATAGGTAATGAGCAGTTCTTC
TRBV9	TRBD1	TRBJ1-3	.	CASNRDRASGNTIYF	TGTGCCAGCAACCGGGACAGGGCTTCTGGAAACACCATATATTTT
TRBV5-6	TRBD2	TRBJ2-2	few	CASGSGASGAGVVTGELFF	TGTGCCAGCGGTTCAGGAGCTTCAGGAGCGGGAGTGGTCACCGGGGAGCTGTTTTTT
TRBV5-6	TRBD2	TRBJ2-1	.	CASSPAGAGYRSYNEQFF	TGTGCCAGCAGCCCAGCGGGGGCGGGGTACCGCTCCTACAATGAGCAGTTCTTC
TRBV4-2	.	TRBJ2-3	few	CASSQGTSDTQYF	TGTGCCAGCAGCCAAGGCACCTCTGATACGCAGTATTTT
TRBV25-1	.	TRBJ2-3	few	CASKERRGKTDTQYF	TGTGCCAGCAAGGAGAGACGCGGGAAGACAGATACGCAGTATTTT
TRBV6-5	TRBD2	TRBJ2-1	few	CASSYFLAGGHNEQFF	TGTGCCAGCAGTTACTTTCTAGCGGGAGGGCACAATGAGCAGTTCTTC
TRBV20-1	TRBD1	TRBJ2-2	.	CSARGGQGVIGELFF	TGCAGTGCTAGGGGGGGACAGGGAGTGATCGGGGAGCTGTTTTTT
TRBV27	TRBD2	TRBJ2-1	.	CASSPGLAIDEQFF	TGTGCCAGCAGCCCGGGACTAGCTATCGATGAGCAGTTCTTC